This TCR beta chain appears in the sequencing data of a study of beta chain features in type 1 diabetes. Study-wide results and limits: Shortening that was moderate but significant affected the TCRB CDR3s of Type 1 diabetes patients in all four CD4+ subsets.

Only one count was recorded for this clone. As yet, its antigen is unknown. The whole isolated RNA underwent reverse transcription, so sequencing captured expressed TCRB transcripts. Profiled with immunoSEQ multiplex PCR; TCRdb holds only in-frame clones, not every one. The repertoire holds fewer than 25,000 clones, 69% seen once, with about 3.9% in the top ten. CDR1 and CDR2 from the germline V gene are LNHDA and SQIVND (reference sequence). CDR3 length: 15 residues. The V segment lost 7 bases and the J segment 2 bases; nucleotides outside the gene matches: 4. Every participating donor gave one draw, a heparinised blood sample averaging approximately 120 mL. Sorted populations all exceeded 95% purity.

Sequenced: Tregs from blood. This sequence was found in a man between 18 and 35 years old with type 1 diabetes. The J gene is TRBJ2-6, the V gene TRBV19, with 8 bases aligning to TRBD2. This CDR3 reads CASIRGGTGANVLTF. In DNA, the CDR3 is TGTGCCAGTATCCGGGGGGGGACTGGGGCCAACGTCCTGACTTTC.